A single sample gave rise to the 12 T cell receptor beta chains below, sequenced in a study of early T cells in non-severe SARS-CoV-2 infection. TCRdb analysed the 5' RACE reads with MiXCR anew, one entry per CDR3 protein. The table records tens of thousands of distinct CDR3 sequences, approximately 6% of them present only once. The specimen sequenced was whole blood. These TCRs come from an adult who was a healthcare worker with PCR-confirmed SARS-CoV-2 infection or an uninfected control (not recorded which).

This clonotype appeared many times. The DNA of the CDR3 is TGTGCCAGCAGTGCCCGTTATGAGCAGTACTTC. Its translation is CASSARYEQYF. This chain connects TRBV28 to TRBJ2-7; D is unresolved. Germline loops: CDR1 MDHEN, CDR2 SYDVKM. V was trimmed by 5 bases and J by 7 bases, leaving 9 bases between them. The CDR3 length is 11 residues.

This clonotype was recorded many times. The J gene is TRBJ2-2, the V gene TRBV29-1; 9 bases are shared with TRBD1. Germline values: CDR1 SQVTM, CDR2 ANQGSEA. Losses at the gene ends were 5 bases for V and 7 bases for J; bases not matched to a gene: 14. CDR3 length equals 16 residues. The CDR3 DNA reads as TGCAGCGTTACAGGGGGCAGGGGAATCATTGGCGGGGAGCTGTTTTTT. Protein: CSVTGGRGIIGGELFF.

This clonotype was found many times. This rearrangement joins TRBV29-1 to TRBJ1-2; no definite D call. V lost 3 bases to trimming and J lost 8 bases, with 13 bases between them. Germline loops: CDR1 SQVTM, CDR2 ANQGSEA. The CDR3 totals 12 residues. CDR3 residues: CSVEYSREGYTF. In nucleotides, the CDR3 is TGCAGCGTTGAGTACTCCAGAGAGGGCTACACCTTC. The whole variable domain, filled in from reference TRBV29-1 and TRBJ1-2, reads SAVISQKPSRDICQRGTSLTIQCQVDSQVTMMFWYRQQPGQSLTLIATANQGSEATYESGFVIDKFPISRPNLTFSTLTVSNMSPEDSSIYLCSVEYSREGYTFGSGTRLTVV.

The CDR3 DNA reads as TGTGCCAGCAGCTTACGCCCGTCAGGGGGCATCAATCAGCCCCAGCATTTT. Translated: CASSLRPSGGINQPQHF. This chain uses TRBV11-2 with TRBJ1-5, with TRBD1 matching over 8 bases. The CDR3 has 17 residues. The junction had 9 bases not matched to a gene; V was cut back by 2 bases and J by 3 bases. CDR1 SGHAT and CDR2 FQNNGV come from the germline V gene.

This clonotype has at least ten counts. The chain couples TRBV6-5 to TRBJ2-4, with D perhaps matching TRBD2 (5 bases). There are 13 residues in the CDR3. The V end lost 8 bases, the J end lost 6 bases, and 14 bases lay between the germline ends. Looked up from germline, CDR1 is MNHEY and CDR2 is SVGAGI. CDR3 residues: CASQSSRGNIQYF. CDR3 DNA: TGTGCCAGCCAGTCTAGCCGGGGAAACATTCAGTACTTC.

This clonotype was observed at least ten times. The rearrangement uses TRBV10-2 and TRBJ2-2, with D uncertain. The CDR3 is 13 residues long. Deletions cut 6 bases from V and 7 bases from J, with 12 bases between. Per germline, CDR1 WSHSY and CDR2 SAAADI. CDR3 sequence reads: CASRGFNIGELFF. DNA for the CDR3: TGCGCCAGCAGGGGCTTTAATATCGGGGAGCTGTTTTTT.

This clonotype was counted at least ten times. The chain uses TRBV12-3 or TRBV12-4 and TRBJ2-3; D is unresolved. The CDR3 contains 12 residues. V lost 3 bases and J 2 bases, leaving 3 bases between the germline ends. The CDR3 protein is CASSFITDTQYF. CDR3 DNA sequence: TGTGCCAGCAGTTTCATCACAGATACGCAGTATTTT.

V is TRBV28 and J is TRBJ2-7; D is undetermined. Trimming left V 5 bases short and J 2 bases short, with 10 bases between. From germline, CDR1 is MDHEN and CDR2 SYDVKM. The CDR3 totals 13 residues. CDR3 residues: CASSPTPTYEQYF. CDR3 nucleotide sequence: TGTGCCAGCAGTCCCACTCCCACCTACGAGCAGTACTTC.

The chain uses TRBV29-1 and TRBJ2-3; D possibly corresponds to TRBD2 (5 bases). The CDR3 covers 13 residues. Per the germline V gene, CDR1 is SQVTM and CDR2 is ANQGSEA. V lost 4 bases and J 2 bases, leaving 10 bases between the germline ends. CDR3 DNA sequence: TGCAGCGTTGGGACTTCCATCACAGATACGCAGTATTTT. Translating gives CSVGTSITDTQYF.

The chain couples TRBV11-2 to TRBJ2-7; D perhaps matches TRBD2 (7 bases). Germline V CDR1 and CDR2: SGHAT, FQNNGV. The V end lost 8 bases, the J end lost 0 bases, and 14 bases lay between the germline ends. This CDR3 spans 14 amino acids. The CDR3 is CASGLGGASYEQYF. The CDR3 nucleotides read TGTGCCAGCGGACTGGGGGGGGCCTCCTACGAGCAGTACTTC.

DNA of the CDR3: TGTGCCAGCAGCTTAGATTCCCTAGCGGCGTACGAGCAGTACTTC. It codes for CASSLDSLAAYEQYF. This chain uses TRBV11-2 with TRBJ2-7; 7 nucleotides line up with TRBD2. V lost 0 bases, J lost 4 bases, and 6 bases stayed unmatched. This CDR3 is 15 amino acids long. Germline loops: CDR1 SGHAT, CDR2 FQNNGV. The entire variable domain, with the rest obtained from reference TRBV11-2 and TRBJ2-7, is as follows: EAGVAQSPRYKIIEKRQSVAFWCNPISGHATLYWYQQILGQGPKLLIQFQNNGVVDDSQLPKDRFSAERLKGVDSTLKIQPAKLEDSAVYLCASSLDSLAAYEQYFGPGTRLTVT.

This clonotype is medium-sized by share. J is TRBJ2-3 and V is TRBV6-4; TRBD2 matches 10 bases. Germline CDR1 is MRHNA and CDR2 is SNTAGT. Unmatched junction bases numbered 2, after V lost 0 bases and J lost 5 bases. The CDR3 runs 15 residues. Here the CDR3 reads CASSDSGTSVDTQYF. CDR3 in DNA: TGTGCCAGCAGTGACTCGGGGACTAGCGTAGATACGCAGTATTTT.